This TCR beta chain appears in the sequencing data of a study of CD8+CD57+ T cells in acquired aplastic anemia. About the research overall: The DNA of sorted CD4+ and CD8+ cells averaged roughly 3 ug. Regarding the study as a whole: Approximately 29 was the count of CD8+ CDR3 sequences that patients shared with controls.

The use of genomic DNA as template underpinned the TCR beta VDJ and CDR3 profiling. TCRdb re-derived calls from the reads in MiXCR, one entry per CDR3 protein. The sample has 130,000 or so distinct CDR3 sequences, almost 40% seen once. Before being chosen for sequencing, patients had shown CD8+CD57+ cell expansion by flow cytometry. This clonotype was detected ten times or more. Its antigen remains unknown. With 6 bases removed from V and 5 bases from J, the gap between germline ends came to 8 bases. CDR3 size: 12 residues. The V gene's germline CDR1 is LNHDA and CDR2 SQIVND (reference sequence). V gene TRBV19 combines with J gene TRBJ1-5, with D hard to call. The sequenced material came from sorted CD4+, CD8+, or CD8+CD57+ T cells (not recorded which) from PBMCs. The receptor comes from a human donor with aplastic anemia. CDR3 nucleotides: TGTGCCAGTAGCCGTTTAGATCAGCCCCAGCATTTT. Translating gives CASSRLDQPQHF.